This T cell receptor (beta chain) stems from a study of blood T cell repertoires in COVID-19. The repertoire was sequenced with immunoSEQ multiplex PCR; TCRdb's copy has only in-frame clones and lacks some. The table lists about 440,000 clones, about 85% of them singletons. Recruits, aged roughly 18 to 95 years, lived in 25 or so US areas. This sequence was found in a woman aged 18-29 years with acute COVID-19. The sequenced sample consisted of PBMCs or T cells enriched from blood (not recorded which).

CDR3 in amino acids: CAIGRDRGGQPQHF. In DNA form, the CDR3 reads TGTGCCATCGGCCGGGACAGGGGGGGTCAGCCCCAGCATTTT. The V gene is TRBV10-3, the J gene TRBJ1-5; 11 nucleotides match TRBD1. The CDR3 is 14 amino acids. Germline V gene data show CDR1 as ENHRY and CDR2 as SYGVKD. The V segment lost 8 bases and the J segment 6 bases; nucleotides outside the gene matches: 6.